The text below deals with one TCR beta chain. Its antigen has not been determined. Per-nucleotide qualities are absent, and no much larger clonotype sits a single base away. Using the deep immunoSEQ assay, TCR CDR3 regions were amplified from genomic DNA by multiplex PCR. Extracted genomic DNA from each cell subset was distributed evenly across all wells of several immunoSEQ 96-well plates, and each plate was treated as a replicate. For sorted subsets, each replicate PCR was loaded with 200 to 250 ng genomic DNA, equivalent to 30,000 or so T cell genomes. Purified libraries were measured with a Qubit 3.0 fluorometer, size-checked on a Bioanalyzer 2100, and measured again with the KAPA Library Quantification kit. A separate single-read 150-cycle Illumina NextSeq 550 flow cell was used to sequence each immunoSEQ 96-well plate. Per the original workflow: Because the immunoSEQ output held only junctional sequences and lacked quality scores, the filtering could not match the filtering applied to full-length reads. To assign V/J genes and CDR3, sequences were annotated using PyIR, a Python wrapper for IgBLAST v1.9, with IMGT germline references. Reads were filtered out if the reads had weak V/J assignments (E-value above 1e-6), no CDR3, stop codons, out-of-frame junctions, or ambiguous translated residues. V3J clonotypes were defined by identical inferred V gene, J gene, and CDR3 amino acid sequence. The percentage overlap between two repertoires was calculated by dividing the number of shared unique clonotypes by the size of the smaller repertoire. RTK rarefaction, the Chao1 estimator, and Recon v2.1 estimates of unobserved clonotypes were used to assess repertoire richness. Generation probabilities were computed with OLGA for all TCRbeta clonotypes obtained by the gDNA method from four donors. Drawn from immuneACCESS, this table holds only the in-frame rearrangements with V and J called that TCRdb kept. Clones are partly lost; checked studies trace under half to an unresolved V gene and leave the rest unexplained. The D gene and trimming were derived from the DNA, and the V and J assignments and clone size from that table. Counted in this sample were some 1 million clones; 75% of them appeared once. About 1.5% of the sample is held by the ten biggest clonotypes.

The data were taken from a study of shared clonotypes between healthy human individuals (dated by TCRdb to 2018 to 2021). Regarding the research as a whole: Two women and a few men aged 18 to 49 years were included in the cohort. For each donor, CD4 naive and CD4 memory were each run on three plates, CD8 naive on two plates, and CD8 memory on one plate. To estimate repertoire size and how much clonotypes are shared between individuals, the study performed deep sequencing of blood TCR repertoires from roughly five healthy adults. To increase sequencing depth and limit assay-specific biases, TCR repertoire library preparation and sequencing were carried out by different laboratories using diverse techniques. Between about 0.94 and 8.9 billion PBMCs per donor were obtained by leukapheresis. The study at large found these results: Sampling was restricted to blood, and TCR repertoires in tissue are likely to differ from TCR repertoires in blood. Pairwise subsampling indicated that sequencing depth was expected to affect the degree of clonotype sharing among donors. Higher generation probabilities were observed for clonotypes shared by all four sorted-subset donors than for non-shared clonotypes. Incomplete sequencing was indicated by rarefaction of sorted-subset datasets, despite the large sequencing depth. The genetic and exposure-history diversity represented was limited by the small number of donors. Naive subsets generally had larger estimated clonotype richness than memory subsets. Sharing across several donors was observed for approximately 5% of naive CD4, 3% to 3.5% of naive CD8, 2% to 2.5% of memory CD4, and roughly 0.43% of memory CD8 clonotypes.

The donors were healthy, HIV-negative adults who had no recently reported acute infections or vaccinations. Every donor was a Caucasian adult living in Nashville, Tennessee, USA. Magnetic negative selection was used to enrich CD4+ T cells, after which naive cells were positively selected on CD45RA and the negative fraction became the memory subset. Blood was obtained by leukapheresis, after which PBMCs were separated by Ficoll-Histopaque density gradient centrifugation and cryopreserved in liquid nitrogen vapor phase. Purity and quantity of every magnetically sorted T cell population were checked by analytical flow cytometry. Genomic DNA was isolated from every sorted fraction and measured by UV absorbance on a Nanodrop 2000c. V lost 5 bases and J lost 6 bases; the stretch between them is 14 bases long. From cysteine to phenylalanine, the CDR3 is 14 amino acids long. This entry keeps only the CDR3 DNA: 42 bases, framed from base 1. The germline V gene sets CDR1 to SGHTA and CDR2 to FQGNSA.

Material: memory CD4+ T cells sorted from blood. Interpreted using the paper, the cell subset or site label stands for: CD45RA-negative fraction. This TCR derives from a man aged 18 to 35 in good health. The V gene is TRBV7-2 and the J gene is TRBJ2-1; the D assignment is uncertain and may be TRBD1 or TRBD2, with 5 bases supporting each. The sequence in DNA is TGTGCCAGCAGCACCAGACGGGGCGGCAATGAGCAGTTCTTC. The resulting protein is CASSTRRGGNEQFF. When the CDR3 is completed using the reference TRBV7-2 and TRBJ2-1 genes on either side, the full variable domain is GAGVSQSPSNKVTEKGKDVELRCDPISGHTALYWYRQSLGQGLEFLIYFQGNSAPDKSGLPSDRFSAERTGGSVSTLTIQRTQQEDSAVYLCASSTRRGGNEQFFGPGTRLTVL.